The 9 T cell receptor beta chains below come from one sample, sequenced in a study of blood T cell repertoires in COVID-19. The repertoire was sequenced with immunoSEQ multiplex PCR; TCRdb's copy has only in-frame clones and lacks some. Counted here are about 110,000 clones, approximately 81% occurring once; the ten biggest clones make up approximately 1.3%. Material for sequencing was peripheral blood. All receptors derive from a man between 40 and 49 years old with acute or convalescent COVID-19.

A few counts support this clone. The gene calls are TRBV7-2 and TRBJ1-4, with D unclear. The CDR3 length is 17 residues. The germline V gene has CDR1 SGHTA and CDR2 FQGNSA. V gave up 1 base and J gave up 0 bases, with 12 bases separating them. The CDR3 sequence: CASSLDREAATNEKLFF. The CDR3 nucleotides are TGTGCCAGCAGCTTAGACCGGGAGGCCGCAACTAATGAAAAACTGTTTTTT.

The V and J genes are TRBV5-1 and TRBJ2-5; 7 positions agree with TRBD1. The V segment lost 7 bases and the J segment 0 bases; nucleotides outside the gene matches: 6. The germline gives CDR1 SGHRS, CDR2 YFSETQ. This CDR3 is 14 amino acids long. CDR3 nucleotide sequence: TGCGCCAGCCGCCCGACAGGGTACCAAGAGACCCAGTACTTC. Amino acid sequence: CASRPTGYQETQYF.

The chain joins TRBV7-9 to TRBJ2-5; perhaps TRBD1 as D (6 bases). The germline V and J ends were trimmed by 3 bases and 5 bases, with 16 bases remaining between them. This CDR3 comprises 15 residues. Germline values: CDR1 SEHNR, CDR2 FQNEAQ (reference sequence). The CDR3 nucleotides read TGTGCCAGCAGCTTTATAGGGGGTATCGAGGAGACCCAGTACTTC. The encoded protein is CASSFIGGIEETQYF.

This clone was recorded a few times. The chain recombines TRBV2 with TRBJ1-5; D is uncertain. CDR1 and CDR2 (germline): SNHLY, FYNNEI. This CDR3 has 14 amino acids. V lost 2 bases to trimming and J lost 0 bases, with 5 bases between them. DNA of the CDR3: TGTGCCAGCAGTGAAAACTATAGCAATCAGCCCCAGCATTTT. As protein: CASSENYSNQPQHF.

This chain links TRBV5-5 with TRBJ2-3, with D possibly being TRBD1 (6 bases). The CDR3 consists of 15 residues. Trimming removed 2 bases at V and 5 bases at J, with 15 bases between. Germline loops: CDR1 SGHKS, CDR2 YYEKEE (reference sequence). In nucleotides, the CDR3 is TGTGCCAGCAGCTTCCCCAGGGGCGGTAGAGATACGCAGTATTTT. Translation: CASSFPRGGRDTQYF.

V and J are TRBV15 and TRBJ2-5, with 8 bases lining up with TRBD2. The germline V gene encodes CDR1 LNHNV and CDR2 YYDKDF (reference sequence). There are 14 residues in the CDR3. Trimming took 8 bases from V and 5 from J; bases not matched to a gene: 10. The CDR3 loop is CATAREGPGETQYF. Written as DNA, the CDR3 is TGTGCCACCGCCCGGGAGGGGCCGGGGGAGACCCAGTACTTC.

The chain employs TRBV6-5 and TRBJ2-1; 9 positions agree with TRBD1. Germline CDR1 reads MNHEY; CDR2 reads SVGAGI. Losses at the gene ends were 4 bases for V and 3 bases for J; bases not matched to a gene: 4. The CDR3 length is 15 residues. CDR3 sequence: CASSLGQGVYNEQFF. The CDR3 DNA reads as TGTGCCAGCAGTTTGGGACAGGGTGTCTACAATGAGCAGTTCTTC.

The chain's CDR3 is CAISGTANEKLFF. The CDR3 nucleotides are TGTGCCATCAGCGGGACAGCTAATGAAAAACTGTTTTTT. The chain uses TRBV10-3 and TRBJ1-4, with 7 bases aligning to TRBD1. CDR1 is ENHRY and CDR2 is SYGVKD in the germline V gene. The CDR3 spans 13 residues. V gave up 6 bases and J gave up 3 bases; unmatched junction bases: 1.

As for this clone: An end of the junction does not agree with germline; a read error may underlie this. Other DNA variants within this sample encode the same CDR3. V is TRBV3-1 (or the pseudogene TRBV3-2) and J is TRBJ2-1, with 12 bases matching TRBD2. Germline V lookup: CDR1 LGHDT, CDR2 YNNKEL (reference sequence). The CDR3 contains 16 residues. CDR3 sequence reads: CASSHNPASGRGEQFF. CDR3 DNA: TGTGCCAGCAGCCATAACCCGGCTAGCGGGAGGGGTGAGCAATTCTTC.